A single sample gave rise to the 23 T cell receptor beta chains below, sequenced in a study of blood T cells in healthy people across ages. With a J-beta primer mix and a sample-barcoded 5' primer, a second PCR ran about 6 to 11 cycles. MiXCR was run by TCRdb on the 5' RACE reads, yielding one entry per CDR3 protein. The repertoire has roughly 700,000 distinct CDR3 sequences, roughly 49% of them found once; the top ten carry roughly 34%. The sequenced sample was blood. All receptors derive from a woman aged 55 to 70 in good health.

The J gene is TRBJ2-7, the V gene TRBV20-1; 13 nucleotides line up with TRBD2. Germline V gene lookup returns CDR1 DFQATT and CDR2 SNEGSKA (reference sequence). The V and J ends lost 5 bases and 4 bases, in that order; junction bases with no gene match: 11. CDR3 length: 16 residues. CDR3 nucleotide sequence: TGCAGTGCTCCCGGTGGGGGGACTAGCGGGAATTACGAGCAGTACTTC. Translating gives CSAPGGGTSGNYEQYF.

The chain combines TRBV20-1 with TRBJ2-1, with TRBD1 matching over 11 bases. The V gene's germline CDR1 is DFQATT and CDR2 SNEGSKA (reference sequence). This CDR3 is 14 amino acids long. V was clipped by 4 bases and J by 4 bases; unmatched bases: 3. The CDR3 region has the DNA TGCAGTGCTACGGACAGGGGGCGTTACAATGAGCAGTTCTTC. This encodes CSATDRGRYNEQFF.

The sample holds a few counts of this clonotype. The gene calls are TRBV6-5 and TRBJ2-1; TRBD1 or TRBD2 may be the D gene (5 bases each). The CDR3 spans 13 residues. Germline lookup yields CDR1 MNHEY and CDR2 SVGAGI. The V end lost 6 bases, the J end lost 5 bases, and 11 bases lay between the germline ends. CDR3 residues: CASRVGANNEQFF. For the CDR3, the DNA is TGTGCCAGCAGGGTCGGGGCTAACAATGAGCAGTTCTTC.

In this sample, this clonotype turned up a few times. The chain has TRBV7-2 and TRBJ2-5; D ambiguous. Trimming pared 1 base from V and 11 bases from J, leaving 14 bases between. The CDR3 extends over 13 amino acids. Germline CDR1 is SGHTA and CDR2 is FQGNSA. The CDR3, as DNA: TGTGCCAGCAGCTTAGGCGGTTGGTTTGCTCAGTACTTC. This translates into CASSLGGWFAQYF.

This chain uses TRBV9 with TRBJ2-5, with TRBD2 as a possible D gene (5 bases). V was shortened by 4 bases and J by 5 bases, with 12 bases between the two germline ends. Germline V CDR1 and CDR2: SGDLS, YYNGEE. The CDR3 spans 13 residues. The CDR3, as DNA: TGTGCCAGCAGCCCGCGAGGGATGGAGACCCAGTACTTC. This sequence encodes CASSPRGMETQYF. The whole variable domain, remainder taken from reference TRBV9 and TRBJ2-5, is DSGVTQTPKHLITATGQRVTLRCSPRSGDLSVYWYQQSLDQGLQFLIQYYNGEERAKGNILERFSAQQFPDLHSELNLSSLELGDSALYFCASSPRGMETQYFGPGTRLLVL.

The chain carries TRBV10-3 and TRBJ2-3; TRBD2 aligns across 13 bases. V trimming: 0 bases; J trimming: 6 bases; junction bases outside the gene matches: 15. The CDR3 has 20 amino acids. In germline, CDR1 is ENHRY, CDR2 SYGVKD. CDR3 nucleotides: TGTGCCATCAGTGAGTCTAGGAAGTTTACTAGCGGGAGGGTACGCGATACGCAGTATTTT. Its protein product is CAISESRKFTSGRVRDTQYF.

A few counts support this clonotype. The chain combines TRBV15 with TRBJ2-1; D call uncertain. The CDR3 has 15 amino acids. In germline, CDR1 is LNHNV, CDR2 YYDKDF (reference sequence). Between the trimmed V and J ends, which lost 0 bases and 7 bases, there was a span of 13 bases. In DNA form, the CDR3 reads TGTGCCACCAGCAGAGATCGGATAGGGCTTAATGAGCAGTTCTTC. It specifies CATSRDRIGLNEQFF.

The chain has TRBV6-5 and TRBJ2-4; D is uncertain. The V end lost 2 bases, the J end lost 2 bases, and 7 bases lay between the germline ends. The germline gives CDR1 MNHEY, CDR2 SVGAGI. The CDR3 consists of 14 residues. CDR3 DNA: TGTGCCAGCAGTTACGATAGTACCAAAAACATTCAGTACTTC. As protein: CASSYDSTKNIQYF.

J is TRBJ2-2 and V is TRBV6-1; D possibly uses TRBD1 or TRBD2 (5 bases each). The CDR3 sequence is 14 residues long. The V gene lost 10 bases and the J gene lost 4 bases, with 16 bases spanning the gap. Germline V gene sequence: CDR1 MNHNS, CDR2 SASEGT. The CDR3 region is CAILGEFTTGELFF. CDR3 DNA sequence: TGTGCCATATTAGGGGAGTTTACCACCGGGGAGCTGTTTTTT.

The chain links TRBV4-2 to TRBJ2-3, with 7 bases identical to TRBD2. The germline V gene has CDR1 LGHNA and CDR2 YNFKEQ. V shed 1 base and J 5 bases; nucleotides not matched to a gene: 9. CDR3 length equals 16 residues. CDR3 nucleotides: TGTGCCAGCAGCCAAGTTGCGCCTAGCGGAAAAGATACGCAGTATTTT. This sequence encodes CASSQVAPSGKDTQYF.

The chain joins TRBV20-1 to TRBJ2-3; 11 bases match TRBD2. Germline values: CDR1 DFQATT, CDR2 SNEGSKA (reference sequence). CDR3 length: 17 amino acids. The junction had 13 bases not matched to a gene; V was cut back by 5 bases and J by 3 bases. This CDR3 is CSAPAQLAGVGTDTQYF. As DNA, the CDR3 is TGCAGTGCTCCCGCCCAACTAGCGGGAGTTGGGACAGATACGCAGTATTTT.

V and J are TRBV2 and TRBJ1-2; 7 bases line up with TRBD1. Germline CDR1 reads SNHLY; CDR2 reads FYNNEI. The CDR3 extends over 13 amino acids. With 9 bases clipped from V and 4 bases from J, the junction kept 8 bases outside the gene matches. CDR3 DNA: TGTGCCAGTCAGACCGGGACAGCCTATGGCTACACCTTC. It specifies CASQTGTAYGYTF.

The J gene is TRBJ2-1, the V gene TRBV7-9; perhaps TRBD1 as D (6 bases). V lost 3 bases and J lost 0, with 12 bases in between. The CDR3 totals 16 residues. Germline V gene lookup returns CDR1 SEHNR and CDR2 FQNEAQ (reference sequence). The CDR3 region has the DNA TGTGCCAGCAGCTTCTACAGGGAAATCTCCTACAATGAGCAGTTCTTC. Amino acids: CASSFYREISYNEQFF.

In DNA, the CDR3 is TGTGCCAGCAGCTTAGGTCCAGGGATACAAGAGACCCAGTACTTC. It yields the protein CASSLGPGIQETQYF. The chain has TRBV7-2 and TRBJ2-5, with D perhaps matching TRBD1 (5 bases). CDR1 is SGHTA and CDR2 is FQGNSA in the germline V gene. The CDR3 consists of 15 residues. The germline V and J ends were trimmed by 1 base and 2 bases, with 11 bases remaining between them. Looking up the rest from reference TRBV7-2 and TRBJ2-5 gives the full variable domain: GAGVSQSPSNKVTEKGKDVELRCDPISGHTALYWYRQSLGQGLEFLIYFQGNSAPDKSGLPSDRFSAERTGGSVSTLTIQRTQQEDSAVYLCASSLGPGIQETQYFGPGTRLLVL.

This clonotype was seen a few times. The V gene is TRBV9, the J gene TRBJ2-3; 7 bases fit TRBD2. Germline V gene data show CDR1 as SGDLS and CDR2 as YYNGEE. This CDR3 is built from 16 residues. With V trimmed by 3 bases and J by 1 base, 8 bases remained unmatched. CDR3 residues: CASSATSFTRTDTQYF. CDR3 DNA: TGTGCCAGCAGCGCGACTAGCTTCACCCGCACAGATACGCAGTATTTT.

The V call is TRBV7-9, the J call TRBJ2-1; 8 bases are shared with TRBD2. The CDR3 has 14 amino acids. The V gene end was trimmed by 6 bases and the J gene end by 7 bases; junction bases not matched to a gene: 8. CDR1 is SEHNR and CDR2 is FQNEAQ in the germline V gene (reference sequence). This CDR3 reads CASRKGLGGNEQFF. In nucleotides, the CDR3 is TGTGCCAGCAGAAAGGGACTAGGAGGGAATGAGCAGTTCTTC.

About this clonotype: As the CDR3 is not closed by the conserved phenylalanine or tryptophan, this likely results from a read error. The genes are TRBV5-1 and TRBJ1-1; D remains unclear. V lost 6 bases to trimming and J lost 1 base, with 13 bases between them. Germline assignment: CDR1 SGHRS and CDR2 YFSETQ. This CDR3 contains 14 residues. CDR3 in DNA: TGCGCCAGCAAAACCCTCGGAGGGAACACTGAAGCTTTCTTG. Protein sequence: CASKTLGGNTEAFL.

This clonotype was recorded a few times. The chain combines TRBV5-1 with TRBJ2-1; TRBD2 aligns across 8 bases. CDR3 length equals 16 residues. Germline assignment: CDR1 SGHRS and CDR2 YFSETQ. V lost 3 bases and J lost 2; bases outside the gene matches: 7. The CDR3 here is CASSSDTSGTYNEQFF. In DNA form, the CDR3 reads TGCGCCAGCAGCTCTGACACTAGCGGAACCTACAATGAGCAGTTCTTC.

This clonotype came up a few times. This chain uses TRBV3-1 with TRBJ2-7; 8 nucleotides line up with TRBD2. Germline loops: CDR1 LGHDT, CDR2 YNNKEL (reference sequence). CDR3 length: 15 residues. Trimming cost V 1 base and J 1 base; bases outside gene matches: 3. CDR3 sequence reads: CASSQAREASYEQYF. The CDR3 DNA follows: TGTGCCAGCAGCCAAGCGCGGGAGGCTTCCTACGAGCAGTACTTC.

J is TRBJ2-4 and V is TRBV30; 11 nucleotides match TRBD1. The assigned J gene may be wrong: the sequence end matches TRBJ2-7 better. Looked up from germline, CDR1 is GTSNPN and CDR2 is SVGIG (reference sequence). This CDR3 contains 14 residues. CDR3 in DNA: TGTGCCCGTAACCTGGGACAGGGGGGAGACGAGCAGTACTTC. Its translation: CARNLGQGGDEQYF.

The V gene is TRBV6-6, the J gene TRBJ2-7, with TRBD1 matching over 7 bases. V gave up 8 bases and J gave up 6 bases; unmatched junction bases: 10. From germline, CDR1 is MNHNY and CDR2 SVGAGI (reference sequence). CDR3 length: 13 residues. The CDR3 region has the DNA TGTGCCAGCCGGCAGGGGGTCTTTGGCGAGCAGTACTTC. This sequence encodes CASRQGVFGEQYF.

With regard to this clonotype: The junction departs from germline at one end; a sequencing error may be responsible. V and J are TRBV11-2 and TRBJ2-4; no reliable D call. This CDR3 is built from 13 residues. Germline-derived CDR1 and CDR2 are SGHAT and FQNNGV. The CDR3 DNA follows: TGTGCCAGCAGCGTAGAGCCGGAAGGTGAGCAGTACTTC. The encoded protein is CASSVEPEGEQYF. The full variable domain, in which reference TRBV11-2 and TRBJ2-4 provide the parts outside the CDR3, is EAGVAQSPRYKIIEKRQSVAFWCNPISGHATLYWYQQILGQGPKLLIQFQNNGVVDDSQLPKDRFSAERLKGVDSTLKIQPAKLEDSAVYLCASSVEPEGEQYFGAGTRLSVL.

To note about this clonotype: A junction boundary mismatches the germline segment, possibly from a read error. The chain links TRBV29-1 to TRBJ1-2; D gene uncertain. This CDR3 contains 13 residues. Germline CDR1 is SQVTM and CDR2 is ANQGSEA. The chain's CDR3 is CSVTWTPNYGHTF. The CDR3 region has the DNA TGCAGCGTTACGTGGACGCCTAACTATGGCCACACCTTC.